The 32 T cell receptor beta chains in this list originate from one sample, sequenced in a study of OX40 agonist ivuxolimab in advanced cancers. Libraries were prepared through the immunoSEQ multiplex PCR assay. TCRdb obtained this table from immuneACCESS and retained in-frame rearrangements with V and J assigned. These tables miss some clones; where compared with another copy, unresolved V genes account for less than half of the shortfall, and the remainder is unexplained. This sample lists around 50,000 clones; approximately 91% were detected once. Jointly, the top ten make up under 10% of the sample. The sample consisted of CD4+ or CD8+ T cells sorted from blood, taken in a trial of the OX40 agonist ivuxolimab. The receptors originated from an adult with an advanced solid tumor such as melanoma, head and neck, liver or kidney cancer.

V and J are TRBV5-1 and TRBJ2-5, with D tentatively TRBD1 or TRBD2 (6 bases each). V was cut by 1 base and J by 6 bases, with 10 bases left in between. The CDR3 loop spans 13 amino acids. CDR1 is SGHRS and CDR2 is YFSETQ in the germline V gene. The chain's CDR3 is CASSLSGAKTQYF. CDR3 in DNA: TGCGCCAGCAGCTTGTCGGGGGCGAAGACCCAGTACTTC.

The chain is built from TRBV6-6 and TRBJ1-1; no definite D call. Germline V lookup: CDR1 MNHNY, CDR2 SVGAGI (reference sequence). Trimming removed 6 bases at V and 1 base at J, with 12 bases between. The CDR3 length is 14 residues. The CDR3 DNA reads TGTGCCAGCAGCAGAATGAACCGGAACACTGAAGCTTTCTTT. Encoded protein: CASSRMNRNTEAFF.

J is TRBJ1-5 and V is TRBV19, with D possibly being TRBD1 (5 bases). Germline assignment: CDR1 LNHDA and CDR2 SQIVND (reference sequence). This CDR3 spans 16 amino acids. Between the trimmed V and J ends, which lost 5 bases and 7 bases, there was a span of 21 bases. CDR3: CASSRPGGTLFQPQHF. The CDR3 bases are TGTGCCAGTAGTCGCCCCGGCGGGACTCTGTTCCAGCCCCAGCATTTT.

CDR3 in DNA: TGTGCCAGCAGCCAGGACAGGGTACGGGAGCAGTACTTC. It translates to CASSQDRVREQYF. The chain uses TRBV11-2 and TRBJ2-7; 8 bases line up with TRBD1. The V and J ends lost 5 bases and 7 bases, in that order; junction bases with no gene match: 7. Germline assignment: CDR1 SGHAT and CDR2 FQNNGV. This CDR3 has 13 residues. Filled out from reference TRBV11-2 and TRBJ2-7, the complete variable domain reads EAGVAQSPRYKIIEKRQSVAFWCNPISGHATLYWYQQILGQGPKLLIQFQNNGVVDDSQLPKDRFSAERLKGVDSTLKIQPAKLEDSAVYLCASSQDRVREQYFGPGTRLTVT.

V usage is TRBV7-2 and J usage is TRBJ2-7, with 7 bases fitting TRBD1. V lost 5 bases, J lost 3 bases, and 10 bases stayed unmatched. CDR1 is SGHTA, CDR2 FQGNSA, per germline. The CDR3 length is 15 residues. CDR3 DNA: TGTGCCAGCAGCCAAGCCGGGACAGATTACTACGAGCAGTACTTC. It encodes CASSQAGTDYYEQYF. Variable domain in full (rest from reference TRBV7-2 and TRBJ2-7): GAGVSQSPSNKVTEKGKDVELRCDPISGHTALYWYRQSLGQGLEFLIYFQGNSAPDKSGLPSDRFSAERTGGSVSTLTIQRTQQEDSAVYLCASSQAGTDYYEQYFGPGTRLTVT.

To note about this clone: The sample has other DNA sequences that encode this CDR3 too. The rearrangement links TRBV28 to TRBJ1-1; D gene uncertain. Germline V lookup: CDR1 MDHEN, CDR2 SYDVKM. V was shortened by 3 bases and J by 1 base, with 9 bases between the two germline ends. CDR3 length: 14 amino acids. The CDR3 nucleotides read TGTGCCAGCAGTTTCCCTACAAGGAACACTGAAGCTTTCTTT. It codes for CASSFPTRNTEAFF.

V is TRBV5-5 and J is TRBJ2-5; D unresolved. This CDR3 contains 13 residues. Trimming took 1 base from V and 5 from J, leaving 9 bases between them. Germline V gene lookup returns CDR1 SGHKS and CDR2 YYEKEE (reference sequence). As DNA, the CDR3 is TGTGCCAGCAGCTTGCTAGGTGGTGAGACCCAGTACTTC. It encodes CASSLLGGETQYF. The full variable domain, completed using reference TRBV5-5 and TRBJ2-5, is DAGVTQSPTHLIKTRGQQVTLRCSPISGHKSVSWYQQVLGQGPQFIFQYYEKEERGRGNFPDRFSARQFPNYSSELNVNALLLGDSALYLCASSLLGGETQYFGPGTRLLVL.

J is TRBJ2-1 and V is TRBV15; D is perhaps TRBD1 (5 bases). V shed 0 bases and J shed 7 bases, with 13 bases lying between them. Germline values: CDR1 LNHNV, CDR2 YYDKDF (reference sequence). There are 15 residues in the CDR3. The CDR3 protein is CATSRDGVRVNEQFF. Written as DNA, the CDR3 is TGTGCCACCAGCAGAGATGGTGTCAGGGTTAATGAGCAGTTCTTC.

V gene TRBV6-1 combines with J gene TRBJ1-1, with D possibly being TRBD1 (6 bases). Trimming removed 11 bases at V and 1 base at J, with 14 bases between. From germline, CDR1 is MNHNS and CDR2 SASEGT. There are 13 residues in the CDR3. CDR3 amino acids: CAGSGTRNTEAFF. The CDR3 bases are TGTGCCGGGTCCGGGACAAGGAACACTGAAGCTTTCTTT.

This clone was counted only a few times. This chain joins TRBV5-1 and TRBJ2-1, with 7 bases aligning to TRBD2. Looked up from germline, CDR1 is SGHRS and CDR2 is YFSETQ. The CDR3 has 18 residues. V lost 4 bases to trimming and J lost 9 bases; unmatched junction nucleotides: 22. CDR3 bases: TGCGCCAGCAGCCAAAACCTCGTAACTAGCGCGACGGTCAGTGAGCAGTTCTTC. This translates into CASSQNLVTSATVSEQFF.

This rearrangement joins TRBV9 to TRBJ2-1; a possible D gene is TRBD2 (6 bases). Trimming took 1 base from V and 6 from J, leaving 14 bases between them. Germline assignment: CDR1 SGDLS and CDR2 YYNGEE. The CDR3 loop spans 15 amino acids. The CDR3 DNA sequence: TGTGCCAGCAGCGTACTAGGGACTTTTCTCAATGAGCAGTTCTTC. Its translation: CASSVLGTFLNEQFF.

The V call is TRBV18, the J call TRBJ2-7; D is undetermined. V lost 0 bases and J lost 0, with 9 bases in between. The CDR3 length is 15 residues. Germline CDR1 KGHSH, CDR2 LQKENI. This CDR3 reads CASSPPLSFSYEQYF. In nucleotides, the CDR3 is TGTGCCAGCTCACCACCGCTCAGTTTCTCCTACGAGCAGTACTTC.

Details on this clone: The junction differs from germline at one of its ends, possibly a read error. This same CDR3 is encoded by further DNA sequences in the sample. The CDR3 DNA follows: TGTGCCAGTAGCCACCCGTCGACAGGGGTGAAGTACAATGAGCAGTTCTTC. This translates into CASSHPSTGVKYNEQFF. The chain employs TRBV4-2 and TRBJ2-1, with 8 positions matching TRBD1. Germline CDR1 and CDR2: LGHNA and YNFKEQ. The CDR3 contains 17 residues.

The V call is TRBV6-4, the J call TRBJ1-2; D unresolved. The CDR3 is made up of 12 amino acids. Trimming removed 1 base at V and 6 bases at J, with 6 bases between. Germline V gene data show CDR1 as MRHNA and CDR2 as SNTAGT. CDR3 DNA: TGTGCCAGCAGTGACTATGGGAATGGCTACACCTTC. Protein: CASSDYGNGYTF.

DNA of the CDR3: TGTGCCAGCAGCTTAGGCTATGGGGTAGGGGACGAGCAGTACTTC. Amino acid sequence: CASSLGYGVGDEQYF. This chain uses TRBV7-2 with TRBJ2-7; TRBD1 might be the D (5 bases). Trimming left V 1 base short and J 5 bases short, with 15 bases between. CDR1 and CDR2 from the germline V gene are SGHTA and FQGNSA. The CDR3 runs to 15 residues.

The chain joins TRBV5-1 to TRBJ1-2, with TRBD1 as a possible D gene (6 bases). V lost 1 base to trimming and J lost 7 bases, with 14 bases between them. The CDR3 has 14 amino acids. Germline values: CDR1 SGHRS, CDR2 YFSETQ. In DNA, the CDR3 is TGCGCCAGCAGCTTGAATACAGGGACTGTTGGCTACACCTTC. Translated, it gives CASSLNTGTVGYTF.

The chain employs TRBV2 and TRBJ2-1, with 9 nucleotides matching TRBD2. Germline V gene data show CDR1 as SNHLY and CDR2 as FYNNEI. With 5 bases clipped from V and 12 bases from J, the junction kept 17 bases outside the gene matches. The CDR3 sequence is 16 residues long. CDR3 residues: CASSSHPGGLAGRQFF. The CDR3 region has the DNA TGTGCCAGCAGTTCACACCCCGGGGGGCTAGCGGGAAGGCAGTTCTTC. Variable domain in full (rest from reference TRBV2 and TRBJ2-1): EPEVTQTPSHQVTQMGQEVILRCVPISNHLYFYWYRQILGQKVEFLVSFYNNEISEKSEIFDDQFSVERPDGSNFTLKIRSTKLEDSAMYFCASSSHPGGLAGRQFFGPGTRLTVL.

CDR3 DNA sequence: TGTGCCAGCAGAGGGGTTGAGCAGTACTTC. Translating gives CASRGVEQYF. The V gene is TRBV28, the J gene TRBJ2-7, with D maybe TRBD1 (5 bases). The V end was cut by 6 bases, the J end by 7 bases, with 7 bases between. Germline lookup yields CDR1 MDHEN and CDR2 SYDVKM. This CDR3 has 10 residues.

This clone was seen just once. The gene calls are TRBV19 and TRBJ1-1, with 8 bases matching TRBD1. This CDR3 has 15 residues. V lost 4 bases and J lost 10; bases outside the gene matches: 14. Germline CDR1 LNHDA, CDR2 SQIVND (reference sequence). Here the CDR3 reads CASSTDLRGLSGAFF. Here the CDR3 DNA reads TGTGCCAGTAGTACTGACCTCAGGGGGCTAAGTGGAGCTTTCTTT.

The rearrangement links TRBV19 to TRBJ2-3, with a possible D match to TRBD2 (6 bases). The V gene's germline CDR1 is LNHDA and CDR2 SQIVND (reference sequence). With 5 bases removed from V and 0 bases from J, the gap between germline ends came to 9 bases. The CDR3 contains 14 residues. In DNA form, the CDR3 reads TGTGCCAGTAGTCAGCGGGCTAGCACAGATACGCAGTATTTT. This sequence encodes CASSQRASTDTQYF. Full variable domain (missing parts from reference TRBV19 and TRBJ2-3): DGGITQSPKYLFRKEGQNVTLSCEQNLNHDAMYWYRQDPGQGLRLIYYSQIVNDFQKGDIAEGYSVSREKKESFPLTVTSAQKNPTAFYLCASSQRASTDTQYFGPGTRLTVL.

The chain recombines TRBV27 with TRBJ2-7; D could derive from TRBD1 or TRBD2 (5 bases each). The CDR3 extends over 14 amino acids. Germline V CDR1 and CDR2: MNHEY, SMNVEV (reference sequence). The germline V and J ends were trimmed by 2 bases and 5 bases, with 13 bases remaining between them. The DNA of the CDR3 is TGTGCCAGCAGTTTACTGGGACCGTTCAACGAGCAGTACTTC. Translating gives CASSLLGPFNEQYF.

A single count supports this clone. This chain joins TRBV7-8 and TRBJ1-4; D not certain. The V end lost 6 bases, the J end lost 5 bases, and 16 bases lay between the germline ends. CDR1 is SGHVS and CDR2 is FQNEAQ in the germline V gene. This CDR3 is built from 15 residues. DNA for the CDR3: TGTGCCAGCAGTCGAAGCCGGGTCGTAAATGAAAAACTGTTTTTT. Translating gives CASSRSRVVNEKLFF.

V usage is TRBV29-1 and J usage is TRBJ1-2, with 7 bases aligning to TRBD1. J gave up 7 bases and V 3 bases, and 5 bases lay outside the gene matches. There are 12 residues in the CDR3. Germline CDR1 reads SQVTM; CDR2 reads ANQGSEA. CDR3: CSVEAAGGGYTF. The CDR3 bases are TGCAGCGTTGAGGCCGCAGGGGGTGGCTACACCTTC.

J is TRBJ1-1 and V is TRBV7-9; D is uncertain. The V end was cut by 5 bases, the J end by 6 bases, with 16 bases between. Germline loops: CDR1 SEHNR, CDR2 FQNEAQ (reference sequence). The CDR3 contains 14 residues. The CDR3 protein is CASSRIEGRAEAFF. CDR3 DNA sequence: TGTGCCAGCAGCCGAATTGAAGGACGAGCTGAAGCTTTCTTT. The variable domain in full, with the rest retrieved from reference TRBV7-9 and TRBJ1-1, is DTGVSQNPRHKITKRGQNVTFRCDPISEHNRLYWYRQTLGQGPEFLTYFQNEAQLEKSRLLSDRFSAERPKGSFSTLEIQRTEQGDSAMYLCASSRIEGRAEAFFGQGTRLTVV.

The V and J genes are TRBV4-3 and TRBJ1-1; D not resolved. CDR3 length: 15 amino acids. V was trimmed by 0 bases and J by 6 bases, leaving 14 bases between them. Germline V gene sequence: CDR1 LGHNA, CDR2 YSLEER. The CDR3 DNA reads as TGCGCCAGCAGCCAAGATCCGCTCCCGAGGGCTGAAGCTTTCTTT. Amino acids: CASSQDPLPRAEAFF.

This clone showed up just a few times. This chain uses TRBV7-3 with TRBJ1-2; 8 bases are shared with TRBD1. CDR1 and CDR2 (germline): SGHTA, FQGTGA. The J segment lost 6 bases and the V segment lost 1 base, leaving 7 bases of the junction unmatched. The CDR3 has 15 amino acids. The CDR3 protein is CASSLRTGTQDGYTF. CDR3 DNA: TGTGCCAGCAGCTTAAGGACAGGGACTCAGGATGGCTACACCTTC.

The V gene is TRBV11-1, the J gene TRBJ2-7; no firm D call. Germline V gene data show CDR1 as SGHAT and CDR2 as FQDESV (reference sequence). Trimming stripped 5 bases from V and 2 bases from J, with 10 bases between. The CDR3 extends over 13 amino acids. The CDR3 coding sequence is TGTGCCAGCAGCCGGCCCAAGGCCTACGAGCAGTACTTC. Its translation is CASSRPKAYEQYF.

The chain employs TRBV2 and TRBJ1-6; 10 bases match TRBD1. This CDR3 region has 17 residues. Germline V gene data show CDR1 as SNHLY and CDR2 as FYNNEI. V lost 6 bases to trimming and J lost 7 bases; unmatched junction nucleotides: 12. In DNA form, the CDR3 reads TGTGCCAGCAGCCCATACCCCGGGACAGGGGCCAATTCACCCCTCCACTTT. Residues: CASSPYPGTGANSPLHF.

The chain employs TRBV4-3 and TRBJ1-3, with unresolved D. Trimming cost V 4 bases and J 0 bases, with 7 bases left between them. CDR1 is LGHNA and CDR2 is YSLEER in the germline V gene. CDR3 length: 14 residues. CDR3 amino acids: CASSRTGSGNTIYF. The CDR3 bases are TGCGCCAGCAGCCGCACTGGCTCTGGAAACACCATATATTTT.

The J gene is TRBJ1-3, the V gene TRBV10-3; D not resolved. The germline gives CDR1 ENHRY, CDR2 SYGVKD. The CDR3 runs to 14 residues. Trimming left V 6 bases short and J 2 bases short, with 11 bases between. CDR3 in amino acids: CAISPGIAGNTIYF. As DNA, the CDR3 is TGTGCCATCAGCCCCGGGATAGCTGGAAACACCATATATTTT.

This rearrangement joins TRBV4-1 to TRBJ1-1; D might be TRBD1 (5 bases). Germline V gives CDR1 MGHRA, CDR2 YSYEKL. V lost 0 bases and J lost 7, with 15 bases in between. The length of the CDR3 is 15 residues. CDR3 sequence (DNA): TGCGCCAGCAGCCAAGATAATCAGGACACCTTTGAAGCTTTCTTT. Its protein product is CASSQDNQDTFEAFF.

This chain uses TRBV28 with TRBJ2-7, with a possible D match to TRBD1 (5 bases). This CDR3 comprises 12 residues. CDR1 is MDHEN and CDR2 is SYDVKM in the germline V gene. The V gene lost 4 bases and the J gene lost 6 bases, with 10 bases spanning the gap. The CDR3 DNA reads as TGTGCCAGCAGTTCGACAGTGGGCGAGCAGTACTTC. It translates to CASSSTVGEQYF. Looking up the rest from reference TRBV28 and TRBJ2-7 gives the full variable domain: DVKVTQSSRYLVKRTGEKVFLECVQDMDHENMFWYRQDPGLGLRLIYFSYDVKMKEKGDIPEGYSVSREKKERFSLILESASTNQTSMYLCASSSTVGEQYFGPGTRLTVT.